This T cell receptor (beta chain) was obtained from a study of CD8 T cells in Susac syndrome. Study outcomes and limitations: The study conceded that relatively few individuals underwent its TCR sequencing and HLA analysis.

The multiple sclerosis controls consisted of treatment-naive patients with relapsing-remitting disease, either stable or active. The authors reverse transcribed about 0.5 to 1 ug RNA with random hexamers. Amplification of TCR beta CDR3 spanned 54 Vbeta and 13 Jbeta via immunoSEQ multiplex PCR. In TCRdb, the immunoSEQ multiplex PCR reads were re-called with MiXCR into one record per CDR3 protein. The table lists 150,000 to 180,000 distinct CDR3 sequences, around 95% of them singletons. Germline CDR1 GTSNPN, CDR2 SVGIG (reference sequence). This CDR3 has 15 residues. V was pared by 3 bases and J by 2 bases, with 16 bases between. Worth noting for this clonotype: The target antigen is unknown.

The chain recombines TRBV30 with TRBJ1-1, with no clear D. Sequencing used CD8+ T cells from PBMCs. The TCR originated in a human donor with multiple sclerosis. CDR3 protein: CAWSYGRARNTEAFF. The DNA of the CDR3 is TGTGCCTGGAGCTACGGTCGGGCACGAAACACTGAAGCTTTCTTT.